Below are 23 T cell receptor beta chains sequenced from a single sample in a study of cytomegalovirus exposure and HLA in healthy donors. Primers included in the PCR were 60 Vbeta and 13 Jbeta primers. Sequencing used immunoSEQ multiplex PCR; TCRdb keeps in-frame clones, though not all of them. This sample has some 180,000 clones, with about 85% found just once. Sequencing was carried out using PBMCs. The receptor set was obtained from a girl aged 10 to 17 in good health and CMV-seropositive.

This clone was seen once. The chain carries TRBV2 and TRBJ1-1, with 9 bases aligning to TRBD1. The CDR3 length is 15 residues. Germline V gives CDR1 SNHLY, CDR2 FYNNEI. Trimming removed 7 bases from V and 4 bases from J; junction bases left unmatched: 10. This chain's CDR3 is CASTETGQGSTEAFF. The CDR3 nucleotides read TGTGCCAGCACCGAAACGGGACAGGGTAGCACTGAAGCTTTCTTT.

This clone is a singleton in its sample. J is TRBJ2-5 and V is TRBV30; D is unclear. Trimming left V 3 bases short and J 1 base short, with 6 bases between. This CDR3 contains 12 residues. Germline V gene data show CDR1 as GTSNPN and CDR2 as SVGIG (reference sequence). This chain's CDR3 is CAWSPGQETQYF. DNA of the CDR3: TGTGCCTGGAGCCCCGGCCAAGAGACCCAGTACTTC.

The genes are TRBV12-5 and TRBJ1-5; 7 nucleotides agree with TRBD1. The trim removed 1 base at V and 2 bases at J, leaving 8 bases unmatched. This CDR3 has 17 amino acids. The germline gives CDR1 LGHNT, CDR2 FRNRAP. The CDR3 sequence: CASGLARRGPGNQPQHF. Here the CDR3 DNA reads TGTGCTAGTGGTTTGGCACGAAGGGGGCCCGGCAATCAGCCCCAGCATTTT.

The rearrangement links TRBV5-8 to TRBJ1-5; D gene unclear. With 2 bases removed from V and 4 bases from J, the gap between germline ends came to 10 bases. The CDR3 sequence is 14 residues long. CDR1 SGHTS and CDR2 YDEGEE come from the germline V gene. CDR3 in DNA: TGTGCCAGCAGCTTATTGACTGTGAATCAGCCCCAGCATTTT. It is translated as CASSLLTVNQPQHF.

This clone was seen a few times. CDR3 nucleotide sequence: TGTGCCAGCAGCCGAGGGGCTAGCGGGAGGTCCGGGGAGCTGTTTTTT. Amino acids: CASSRGASGRSGELFF. The chain couples TRBV7-3 to TRBJ2-2; TRBD2 matches at 11 bases. V was clipped by 5 bases and J by 6 bases; unmatched bases: 8. The CDR3 covers 16 residues. Per germline, CDR1 SGHTA and CDR2 FQGTGA.

CDR3 sequence: CASSGRQAYEQYF. The CDR3 DNA reads TGTGCCAGCAGCGGGAGACAGGCCTACGAGCAGTACTTC. The chain links TRBV7-2 to TRBJ2-7; a possible D gene is TRBD1 (6 bases). The ends were cut back, 5 bases at V and 2 bases at J, with 10 bases in the middle. The CDR3 consists of 13 residues. Germline CDR1 reads SGHTA; CDR2 reads FQGNSA.

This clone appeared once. CDR3 in amino acids: CASSSGMEETQYF. In DNA, the CDR3 is TGTGCCAGCAGCTCAGGGATGGAAGAGACCCAGTACTTC. J is TRBJ2-5 and V is TRBV5-4; D possibly corresponds to TRBD1 (5 bases). V was shortened by 3 bases and J by 3 bases, with 9 bases between the two germline ends. The CDR3 is made up of 13 amino acids. The V gene's germline CDR1 is SGHNT and CDR2 YYREEE (reference sequence).

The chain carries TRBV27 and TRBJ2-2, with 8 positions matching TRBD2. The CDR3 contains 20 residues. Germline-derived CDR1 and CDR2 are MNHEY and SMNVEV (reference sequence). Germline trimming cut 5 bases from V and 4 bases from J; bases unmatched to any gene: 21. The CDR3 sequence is CASSPAQYQPGTRPTGELFF. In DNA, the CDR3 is TGTGCCAGCAGTCCTGCGCAGTATCAACCCGGGACTAGACCCACCGGGGAGCTGTTTTTT.

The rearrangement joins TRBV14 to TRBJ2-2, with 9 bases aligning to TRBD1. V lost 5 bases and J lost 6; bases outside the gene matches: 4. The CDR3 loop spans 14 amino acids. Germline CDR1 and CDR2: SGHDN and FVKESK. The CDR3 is CASSGTGGPGELFF. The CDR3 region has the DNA TGTGCCAGCAGCGGAACAGGGGGCCCCGGGGAGCTGTTTTTT.

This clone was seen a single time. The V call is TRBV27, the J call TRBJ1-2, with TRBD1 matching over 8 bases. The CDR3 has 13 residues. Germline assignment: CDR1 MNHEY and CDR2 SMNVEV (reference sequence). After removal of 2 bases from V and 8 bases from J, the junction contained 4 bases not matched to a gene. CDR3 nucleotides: TGTGCCAGCAGTTTAGCAGGGGGCAGCGGCTACACCTTC. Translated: CASSLAGGSGYTF.

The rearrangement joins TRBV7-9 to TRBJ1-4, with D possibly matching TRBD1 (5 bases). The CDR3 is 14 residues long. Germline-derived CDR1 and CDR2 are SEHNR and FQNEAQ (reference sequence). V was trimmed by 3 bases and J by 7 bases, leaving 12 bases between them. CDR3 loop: CASSLRGAGEKLFF. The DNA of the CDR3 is TGTGCCAGCAGCTTGCGCGGGGCGGGTGAAAAACTGTTTTTT.

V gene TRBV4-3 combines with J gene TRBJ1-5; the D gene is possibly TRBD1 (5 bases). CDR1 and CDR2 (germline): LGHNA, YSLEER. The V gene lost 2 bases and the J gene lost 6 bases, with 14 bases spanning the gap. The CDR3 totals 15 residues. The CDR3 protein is CASSQRLSGFQPQHF. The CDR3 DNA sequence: TGCGCCAGCAGCCAACGATTGTCAGGGTTTCAGCCCCAGCATTTT.

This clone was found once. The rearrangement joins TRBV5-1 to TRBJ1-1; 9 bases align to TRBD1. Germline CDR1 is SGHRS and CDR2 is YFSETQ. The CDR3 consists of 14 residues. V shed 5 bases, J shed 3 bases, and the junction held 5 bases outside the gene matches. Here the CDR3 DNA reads TGCGCCAGCAGTTTGTGGACAGGGGACACTGAAGCTTTCTTT. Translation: CASSLWTGDTEAFF.

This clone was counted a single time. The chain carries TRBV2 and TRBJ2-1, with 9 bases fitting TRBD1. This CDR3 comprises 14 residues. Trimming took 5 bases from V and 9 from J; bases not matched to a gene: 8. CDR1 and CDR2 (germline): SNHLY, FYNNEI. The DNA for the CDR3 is TGTGCCAGCAGTCCGGACAGGGGACGTCGTGAGCAGTTCTTC. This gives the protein CASSPDRGRREQFF.

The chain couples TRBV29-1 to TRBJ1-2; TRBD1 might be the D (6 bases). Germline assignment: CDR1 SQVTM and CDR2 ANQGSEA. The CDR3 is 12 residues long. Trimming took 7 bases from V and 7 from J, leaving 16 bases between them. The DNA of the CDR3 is TGCAGCGGTCTAGGGGGGGTCGGTGGCTACACCTTC. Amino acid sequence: CSGLGGVGGYTF.

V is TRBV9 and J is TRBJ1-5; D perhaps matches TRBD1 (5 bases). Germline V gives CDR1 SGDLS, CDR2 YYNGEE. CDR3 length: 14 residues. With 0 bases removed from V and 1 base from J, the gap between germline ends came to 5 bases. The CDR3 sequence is CASSVEGSNQPQHF. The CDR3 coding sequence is TGTGCCAGCAGCGTAGAGGGGAGCAATCAGCCCCAGCATTTT.

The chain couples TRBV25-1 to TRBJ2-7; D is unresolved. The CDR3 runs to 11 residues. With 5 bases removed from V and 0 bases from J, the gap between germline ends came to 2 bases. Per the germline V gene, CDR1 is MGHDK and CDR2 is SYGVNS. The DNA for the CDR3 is TGTGCCAGCAGTCACTCCTACGAGCAGTACTTC. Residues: CASSHSYEQYF.

CDR3 sequence (DNA): TGTGCCAGCAGCCTACTCACAGCTACCGGGGAGCTGTTTTTT. It codes for CASSLLTATGELFF. The gene calls are TRBV7-9 and TRBJ2-2; no reliable D call. Germline-derived CDR1 and CDR2 are SEHNR and FQNEAQ (reference sequence). This CDR3 comprises 14 residues. V lost 5 bases to trimming and J lost 5 bases, with 12 bases between them.

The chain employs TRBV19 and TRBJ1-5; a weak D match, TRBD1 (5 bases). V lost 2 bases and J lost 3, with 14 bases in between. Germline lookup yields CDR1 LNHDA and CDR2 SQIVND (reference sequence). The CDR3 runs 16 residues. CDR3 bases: TGTGCCAGTAGTATACAGGGCCAACTGGTCAATCAGCCCCAGCATTTT. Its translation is CASSIQGQLVNQPQHF.

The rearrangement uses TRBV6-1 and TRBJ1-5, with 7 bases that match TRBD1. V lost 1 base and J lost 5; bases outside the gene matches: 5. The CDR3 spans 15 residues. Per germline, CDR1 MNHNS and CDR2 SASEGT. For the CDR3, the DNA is TGTGCCAGCAGTGAAGAAGGGGGCGTGTATCAGCCCCAGCATTTT. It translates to CASSEEGGVYQPQHF.

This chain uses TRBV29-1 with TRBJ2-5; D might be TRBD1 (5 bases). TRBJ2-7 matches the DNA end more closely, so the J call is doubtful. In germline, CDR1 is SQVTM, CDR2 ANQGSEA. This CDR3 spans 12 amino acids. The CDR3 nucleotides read TGCAGCGGATACAGGAGTAGGAACGAGCAGTACTTC. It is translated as CSGYRSRNEQYF.

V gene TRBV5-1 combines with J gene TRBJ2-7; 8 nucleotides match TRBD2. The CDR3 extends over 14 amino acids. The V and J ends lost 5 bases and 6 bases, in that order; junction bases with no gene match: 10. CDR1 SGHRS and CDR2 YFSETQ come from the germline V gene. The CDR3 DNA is TGCGCCAGCAGGTCCGGGACTAGTGCATTCGAGCAGTACTTC. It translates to CASRSGTSAFEQYF.

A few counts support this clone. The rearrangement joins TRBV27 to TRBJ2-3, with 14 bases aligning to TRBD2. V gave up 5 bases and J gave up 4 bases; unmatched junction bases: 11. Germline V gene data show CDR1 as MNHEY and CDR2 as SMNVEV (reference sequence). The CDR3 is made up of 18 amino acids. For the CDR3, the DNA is TGTGCCAGCAGTCCAAAATCTATGGGACTAGCGGGAGCAGATACGCAGTATTTT. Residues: CASSPKSMGLAGADTQYF.